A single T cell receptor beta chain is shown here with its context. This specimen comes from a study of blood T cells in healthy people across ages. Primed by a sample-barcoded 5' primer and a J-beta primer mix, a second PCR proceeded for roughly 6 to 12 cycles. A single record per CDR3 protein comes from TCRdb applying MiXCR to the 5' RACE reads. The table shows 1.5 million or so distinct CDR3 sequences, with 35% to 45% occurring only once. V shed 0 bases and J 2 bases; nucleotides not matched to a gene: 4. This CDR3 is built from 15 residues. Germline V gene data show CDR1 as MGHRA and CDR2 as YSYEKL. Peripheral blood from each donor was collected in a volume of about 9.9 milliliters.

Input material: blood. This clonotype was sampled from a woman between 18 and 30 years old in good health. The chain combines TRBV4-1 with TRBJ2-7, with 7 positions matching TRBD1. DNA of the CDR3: TGCGCCAGCAGCCAAGATTGGGACAGTGCCTACGAGCAGTACTTC. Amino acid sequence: CASSQDWDSAYEQYF.